Listed below are T cell receptor beta chains from one sample, sequenced in a study of blood T cell repertoires in COVID-19. Assay: immunoSEQ multiplex PCR; the TCRdb copy retains only in-frame clones and omits some. The sample has approximately 220,000 clones, roughly 85% seen once. The sequenced material came from PBMCs or T cells enriched from blood (not recorded which). The source of these receptors is a woman aged 45-65 years who had been exposed to COVID-19. Each CDR3 is given with its conserved first and last residue. Size tells how often a clone was seen (once, few, many) or the class of an expanded clone, and some rows leave it out.

len	abundance	v_gene	CDR3aa
16	.	TRBV5-6	CASSPPRDRINYGYTF
14	.	TRBV5-4	CASSLLGGTYGYTF
15	.	TRBV2	CASSPGMGAQHTQYF
15	few	TRBV6-1	CASSEGKGGLLGYTF
14	.	TRBV5-1	CASSREGGGTEAFF
16	.	TRBV21-1	CASSKESRKPNTEAFF
13	.	TRBV11-2	CASSPNPNYGYTF
21	.	TRBV12-5	CASGLVTKGTGLGWLDTEAFF
14	few	TRBV11-2	CASSVDSFGNTIYF
15	.	TRBV6-5	CASSLTGGAPGELFF
16	.	TRBV3-1/TRBV3-2	CASSQGRQGIWTEAFF
11	.	TRBV25-1	CASSEGGWAFF
13	.	TRBV27	CASSFRQSNGYTF
17	.	TRBV14	CASSQDRLAMNTGELFF
14	many	TRBV19	CASSLTQGNYGYTF
15	.	TRBV5-1	CASSLAGGPQETQYF
15	.	TRBV24-1	CATSDTEHPDQPQHF
15	.	TRBV7-8	CASSSFGQGTQPQHF
15	.	TRBV28	CASSLTGNSGNTIYF
14	few	TRBV5-4	CASSSNPHRVEAFF
15	.	TRBV2	CASSEVTGGQETQYF
13	.	TRBV4-3	CASSQEAGEKLFF
16	.	TRBV16	CASSPVGRGSSYEQYF
15	.	TRBV6-5	CASSRVGGTIYGYTF
14	.	TRBV27	CASSLSKGAYEQYF
14	.	TRBV11-3	CASSLAGRGHEQYF
16	.	TRBV7-2	CASSLVTGGGNQPQHF
15	.	TRBV7-2	CASSFTDSGANVLTF
16	.	TRBV9	CASSVDTGGLYNEQFF
15	.	TRBV16	CASSQNQVPPYEQYF
16	.	TRBV4-1	CASSQDGQETNYGYTF
15	.	TRBV30	CAWSLVTGFQETQYF
16	.	TRBV3-1/TRBV3-2	CASSPQGRSSGNTIYF
12	once	TRBV29-1	CSVRGQTYGYTF
17	.	TRBV7-9	CASSLEPGTMGNYGYTF
16	.	TRBV5-1	CASSLGGEPPTYEQYF
12	.	TRBV24-1	CATSDSGTWQFF
16	.	TRBV19	CASSPLMAAGNQPQHF
16	.	TRBV28	CASSLFGRTGLSEAFF
15	.	TRBV28	CASSRPGQGSSEQFF
11	.	TRBV13	CASSSGLAQYF